Following are 32 T cell receptor beta chains from one sample sequenced in a study of cytomegalovirus exposure and HLA in healthy donors. This PCR relied on a set of 60 Vbeta primers and 13 Jbeta primers. This table comes from immunoSEQ multiplex PCR, and its TCRdb copy is limited to in-frame clones, with some not included. The table records about 170,000 clones, 65% to 80% of them present only once. The specimen sequenced was PBMCs. These receptors all come from a woman in her fifties or sixties in good health and CMV-seropositive.

There are a few counts of this clone. The chain combines TRBV9 with TRBJ2-5; D gene ambiguous. Germline V CDR1 and CDR2: SGDLS, YYNGEE. The length of the CDR3 is 13 residues. Trimming took off 4 bases at V and 2 bases at J, with 9 bases between the two ends. The CDR3 bases are TGTGCCAGCAGCATAACTACGCAAGAGACCCAGTACTTC. It yields the protein CASSITTQETQYF.

J is TRBJ2-1 and V is TRBV12-5; TRBD1 aligns across 7 bases. In germline, CDR1 is LGHNT, CDR2 FRNRAP. The junction had 4 bases not matched to a gene; V was cut back by 3 bases and J by 5 bases. This CDR3 is 14 amino acids long. The CDR3 is CASGFTGDNNEQFF. The DNA of the CDR3 is TGTGCTAGTGGTTTCACAGGGGACAACAATGAGCAGTTCTTC.

The CDR3 loop reads CATSQTRGDLSYNEQFF. As DNA, the CDR3 is TGTGCCACTTCTCAAACCCGGGGGGATCTCTCCTACAATGAGCAGTTCTTC. This chain joins TRBV13 and TRBJ2-1; 7 bases fit TRBD2. After removal of 10 bases from V and 0 bases from J, the junction contained 15 bases not matched to a gene. The CDR3 consists of 17 residues. Germline CDR1 is PRHDT and CDR2 is FYEKMQ (reference sequence).

The chain recombines TRBV6-6 with TRBJ1-3, with D perhaps matching TRBD1 (6 bases). Germline values: CDR1 MNHNY, CDR2 SVGAGI (reference sequence). CDR3 length: 15 residues. Trimming took 6 bases from V and 2 from J, leaving 14 bases between them. CDR3 sequence reads: CASSPGTPPGNTIYF. CDR3 in DNA: TGTGCCAGCAGCCCCGGGACACCGCCTGGAAACACCATATATTTT.

The chain recombines TRBV4-1 with TRBJ1-5; possible D gene TRBD1, 6 bases. The CDR3 runs to 14 residues. Germline V gives CDR1 MGHRA, CDR2 YSYEKL. Trimming left V 2 bases short and J 7 bases short, with 12 bases between. In nucleotides, the CDR3 is TGCGCCAGCAGCCAACCGGGACAAAGGCAGCCCCAGCATTTT. Amino acids: CASSQPGQRQPQHF.

The CDR3 sequence: CASRAGAANSPLHF. The CDR3 DNA reads TGTGCCAGCAGGGCAGGGGCCGCTAATTCACCCCTCCACTTT. This sequence joins TRBV7-6 and TRBJ1-6, with D tentatively TRBD1 (6 bases). Per germline, CDR1 SGHVS and CDR2 FNYEAQ. V was cut by 6 bases and J by 6 bases, with 12 bases left in between. The CDR3 runs to 14 residues.

This clone was recorded a few times. The chain links TRBV29-1 to TRBJ1-2; the match to TRBD1 covers 7 bases. Per the germline V gene, CDR1 is SQVTM and CDR2 is ANQGSEA. The ends lost 5 bases at V and 9 bases at J; junction bases unmatched: 15. The CDR3 sequence is 14 residues long. CDR3 loop: CSVRGVGDSMSYTF. The CDR3 nucleotides are TGCAGCGTTCGCGGTGTAGGGGACAGTATGAGCTACACCTTC. Based on the CDR3 plus reference TRBV29-1 and TRBJ1-2, the full variable domain is SAVISQKPSRDICQRGTSLTIQCQVDSQVTMMFWYRQQPGQSLTLIATANQGSEATYESGFVIDKFPISRPNLTFSTLTVSNMSPEDSSIYLCSVRGVGDSMSYTFGSGTRLTVV.

This clone was detected only once. The rearrangement joins TRBV27 to TRBJ1-2; tentatively, D is TRBD1 (6 bases). CDR3 length: 14 residues. Germline lookup yields CDR1 MNHEY and CDR2 SMNVEV (reference sequence). The germline V and J ends were trimmed by 3 bases and 5 bases, with 13 bases remaining between them. In nucleotides, the CDR3 is TGTGCCAGCAGTTTCTCGGGGGGGCTTTATGGCTACACCTTC. This translates into CASSFSGGLYGYTF.

This chain connects TRBV5-8 to TRBJ2-5, with TRBD2 matching over 10 bases. The CDR3 is 16 amino acids. V gave up 0 bases and J gave up 1 base; unmatched junction bases: 3. Germline V gives CDR1 SGHTS, CDR2 YDEGEE. CDR3 region: CASSLGSGGSQETQYF. The CDR3 coding sequence is TGTGCCAGCAGCTTGGGTAGCGGGGGGAGCCAAGAGACCCAGTACTTC.

V is TRBV5-5 and J is TRBJ2-3, with D perhaps TRBD2 (6 bases). Germline V gives CDR1 SGHKS, CDR2 YYEKEE (reference sequence). The CDR3 is made up of 15 amino acids. V dropped 2 bases and J dropped 1 base, with 11 bases sitting between them. The CDR3, as DNA: TGTGCCAGCAGCTTCCGGGAGAGCCGCACAGATACGCAGTATTTT. Its protein is CASSFRESRTDTQYF. Full variable domain (outside the CDR3, taken from reference TRBV5-5 and TRBJ2-3): DAGVTQSPTHLIKTRGQQVTLRCSPISGHKSVSWYQQVLGQGPQFIFQYYEKEERGRGNFPDRFSARQFPNYSSELNVNALLLGDSALYLCASSFRESRTDTQYFGPGTRLTVL.

This clone was seen once. The rearrangement joins TRBV6-1 to TRBJ2-3, with TRBD1 as a possible D gene (6 bases). The CDR3 is 15 amino acids. CDR1 and CDR2 (germline): MNHNS, SASEGT. Trimming cost V 5 bases and J 2 bases, with 14 bases left between them. In DNA, the CDR3 is TGTGCCAGCAGTTTGACAGGAGTAACCACAGATACGCAGTATTTT. Translated: CASSLTGVTTDTQYF.

This clone was detected only once. The V call is TRBV10-2, the J call TRBJ2-1; 12 positions agree with TRBD2. CDR3 length equals 17 residues. Germline-derived CDR1 and CDR2 are WSHSY and SAAADI. With 1 base clipped from V and 6 bases from J, the junction kept 7 bases outside the gene matches. The CDR3 coding sequence is TGCGCCAGCAGTGAGTGGAGGTCTAGCGGGGGGGCCAATGAGCAGTTCTTC. Protein sequence: CASSEWRSSGGANEQFF.

This sequence joins TRBV29-1 and TRBJ1-1; TRBD1 is a possible D gene (6 bases). Germline V gene data show CDR1 as SQVTM and CDR2 as ANQGSEA. The V end lost 5 bases, the J end lost 3 bases, and 10 bases lay between the germline ends. CDR3 size: 12 residues. The CDR3 nucleotides read TGCAGCGTTCCAGGACAGTACACTGAAGCTTTCTTT. Protein: CSVPGQYTEAFF.

This clone has more than one count but fewer than ten. The chain employs TRBV7-3 and TRBJ2-5; 8 bases line up with TRBD2. V dropped 2 bases and J dropped 1; count of bases not matched to a gene: 9. Germline V gives CDR1 SGHTA, CDR2 FQGTGA. The CDR3 runs to 17 residues. The DNA of the CDR3 is TGTGCCAGCAGCTTAGGCGGCGGGGGGCCAGCCCAAGAGACCCAGTACTTC. Amino acid sequence: CASSLGGGGPAQETQYF.

The chain employs TRBV7-3 and TRBJ2-1, with 7 nucleotides matching TRBD2. CDR1 SGHTA and CDR2 FQGTGA come from the germline V gene. V shed 2 bases, J shed 7 bases, and the junction held 8 bases outside the gene matches. The CDR3 spans 15 residues. The CDR3 region has the DNA TGTGCCAGCAGCTTAGGTCTAACTAGCGATAATGAGCAGTTCTTC. Translated: CASSLGLTSDNEQFF.

Worth noting for this clone: Sequence at one end of the junction differs from germline and may be a read error. In nucleotides, the CDR3 is TGTTCCAGCAGCTTTTTAGCGGCTGAAGCTTTCTTT. As protein: CSSSFLAAEAFF. The V and J genes are TRBV7-9 and TRBJ1-1; D is undetermined. Germline loops: CDR1 SEHNR, CDR2 FQNEAQ (reference sequence). The CDR3 contains 12 residues.

Here the CDR3 reads CASSLYPSTGWHF. The CDR3 DNA follows: TGTGCCAGCAGTTTATACCCATCTACAGGTTGGCATTTT. This chain links TRBV28 with TRBJ1-5; tentatively, D is TRBD1 (5 bases). Germline V lookup: CDR1 MDHEN, CDR2 SYDVKM. This CDR3 has 13 residues. V lost 1 base and J lost 15, with 16 bases in between.

The chain uses TRBV6-5 and TRBJ1-1, with TRBD1 matching over 9 bases. The J segment lost 5 bases and the V segment lost 6 bases, leaving 4 bases of the junction unmatched. Germline CDR1 reads MNHEY; CDR2 reads SVGAGI. CDR3 size: 13 residues. Here the CDR3 reads CASRGDRDTEAFF. The CDR3 DNA is TGTGCCAGCAGGGGGGACAGGGATACTGAAGCTTTCTTT.

Here the CDR3 reads CSFRTFQETQYF. Here the CDR3 DNA reads TGCAGCTTCCGGACTTTTCAAGAGACCCAGTACTTC. V and J are TRBV29-1 and TRBJ2-5; D is possibly TRBD2 (5 bases). The germline CDR1 and CDR2 sequences are SQVTM and ANQGSEA. The V end was cut by 8 bases, the J end by 2 bases, with 12 bases between. The length of the CDR3 is 12 residues.

The chain's CDR3 is CASSRGQGDYGYTF. As DNA, the CDR3 is TGTGCCAGCTCACGGGGACAGGGTGACTATGGCTACACCTTC. This chain connects TRBV18 to TRBJ1-2; 9 bases map to TRBD1. Germline-derived CDR1 and CDR2 are KGHSH and LQKENI. V gave up 4 bases and J gave up 3 bases; unmatched junction bases: 3. This CDR3 has 14 amino acids.

This chain connects TRBV2 to TRBJ2-1; 7 bases line up with TRBD1. The CDR3 runs 13 residues. Germline-derived CDR1 and CDR2 are SNHLY and FYNNEI. With V trimmed by 6 bases and J by 2 bases, 1 base remained unmatched. The CDR3 here is CASRRGPYNEQFF. The CDR3 DNA reads TGTGCCAGCAGGAGGGGGCCCTACAATGAGCAGTTCTTC.

The chain is built from TRBV6-5 and TRBJ2-3; D is possibly TRBD1 (6 bases). Germline values: CDR1 MNHEY, CDR2 SVGAGI. Trimming removed 5 bases at V and 2 bases at J, with 11 bases between. The CDR3 contains 14 residues. CDR3 residues: CASSMRQATDTQYF. DNA of the CDR3: TGTGCCAGCAGTATGAGACAGGCCACAGATACGCAGTATTTT.

The chain carries TRBV6-1 and TRBJ1-1; TRBD1 aligns across 7 bases. The CDR3 length is 14 residues. V trimming: 5 bases; J trimming: 8 bases; junction bases outside the gene matches: 11. Germline loops: CDR1 MNHNS, CDR2 SASEGT. The CDR3 sequence: CASSTYPGQVEAFF. The CDR3 DNA reads as TGTGCCAGCAGTACTTACCCCGGACAGGTCGAAGCTTTCTTT.

This clone appeared many times. V and J are TRBV5-6 and TRBJ2-1, with D possibly matching TRBD2 (5 bases). V was pared by 4 bases and J by 7 bases, with 18 bases between. This CDR3 is 15 amino acids long. Germline-derived CDR1 and CDR2 are SGHDT and YYEEEE. The CDR3 bases are TGTGCCAGCAGCAGCCTAAGGACTTCGGGGAATGAGCAGTTCTTC. Its protein product is CASSSLRTSGNEQFF.

V gene TRBV27 combines with J gene TRBJ1-5; 7 bases line up with TRBD1. CDR3 length equals 14 residues. The V gene end was trimmed by 3 bases and the J gene end by 4 bases; junction bases not matched to a gene: 3. The germline V gene encodes CDR1 MNHEY and CDR2 SMNVEV (reference sequence). CDR3 bases: TGTGCCAGCAGTTTCAGGGGGGCGAATCAGCCCCAGCATTTT. Protein: CASSFRGANQPQHF.

J is TRBJ2-7 and V is TRBV7-9; TRBD1 aligns across 9 bases. CDR1 is SEHNR and CDR2 is FQNEAQ in the germline V gene (reference sequence). The CDR3 runs to 14 residues. Losses at the gene ends were 10 bases for V and 7 bases for J; bases not matched to a gene: 14. The CDR3 nucleotides are TGTGCCACTTCCTCCGGGACAGGGTTTAGTGAGCAGTACTTC. Translated, it gives CATSSGTGFSEQYF.

The chain recombines TRBV4-1 with TRBJ1-1; weak D call: TRBD1 (6 bases). V was pared by 4 bases and J by 1 base, with 16 bases between. This CDR3 has 16 residues. Germline lookup yields CDR1 MGHRA and CDR2 YSYEKL. As DNA, the CDR3 is TGCGCCAGCAGCCTTCCTCCCGGGACACGGAACACTGAAGCTTTCTTT. It yields the protein CASSLPPGTRNTEAFF.

V gene TRBV5-1 combines with J gene TRBJ2-3, with no clear D. Germline V gene sequence: CDR1 SGHRS, CDR2 YFSETQ. V lost 4 bases to trimming and J lost 6 bases, with 21 bases between them. The CDR3 is 16 amino acids. The CDR3 bases are TGCGCCAGCAGCCTAAGGTCCCCCCCAGCGTTGGATACGCAGTATTTT. Protein: CASSLRSPPALDTQYF.

The chain links TRBV6-1 to TRBJ2-7, with a weak D call TRBD2 (7 bases). Trimming removed 4 bases at V and 2 bases at J, with 12 bases between. The CDR3 runs 14 residues. Germline V gene data show CDR1 as MNHNS and CDR2 as SASEGT. CDR3 amino acids: CASSGRGAAYEQYF. In nucleotides, the CDR3 is TGTGCCAGCAGTGGTCGGGGGGCCGCCTACGAGCAGTACTTC.

V usage is TRBV11-2 and J usage is TRBJ2-2; D is perhaps TRBD2 (6 bases). V dropped 4 bases and J dropped 3 bases, with 15 bases sitting between them. The CDR3 runs 16 residues. CDR1 SGHAT and CDR2 FQNNGV come from the germline V gene. This CDR3 is CASSYHGGKYTGELFF. CDR3 coding DNA: TGTGCCAGCAGCTACCATGGGGGGAAGTACACCGGGGAGCTGTTTTTT.

There are a few counts of this clone. The chain links TRBV7-8 to TRBJ1-1; TRBD1 matches at 7 bases. Germline loops: CDR1 SGHVS, CDR2 FQNEAQ. J lost 7 bases, V lost 2 bases, and 10 bases had no gene match. The CDR3 extends over 15 amino acids. Here the CDR3 reads CASSLHPTGAGEAFF. CDR3 coding DNA: TGTGCCAGCAGCTTACACCCAACAGGGGCGGGTGAAGCTTTCTTT.

The chain carries TRBV6-4 and TRBJ2-1; TRBD2 aligns across 10 bases. Losses at the gene ends were 6 bases for V and 5 bases for J; bases not matched to a gene: 7. Germline V gives CDR1 MRHNA, CDR2 SNTAGT. This CDR3 has 15 residues. As DNA, the CDR3 is TGTGCCAGCAGCTATCTAGCGGGGGCCCACAATGAGCAGTTCTTC. It is translated as CASSYLAGAHNEQFF.